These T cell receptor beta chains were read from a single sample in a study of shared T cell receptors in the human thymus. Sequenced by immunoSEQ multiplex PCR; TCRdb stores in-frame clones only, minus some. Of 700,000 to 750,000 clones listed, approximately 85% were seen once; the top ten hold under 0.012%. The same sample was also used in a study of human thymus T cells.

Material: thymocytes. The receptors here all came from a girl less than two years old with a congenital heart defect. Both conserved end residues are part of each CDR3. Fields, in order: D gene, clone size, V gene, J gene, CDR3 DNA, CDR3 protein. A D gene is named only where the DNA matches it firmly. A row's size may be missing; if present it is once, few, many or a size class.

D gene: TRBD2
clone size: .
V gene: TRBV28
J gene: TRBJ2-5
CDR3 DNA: TGTGCCAGCAGTTCCCCTGGGGGAGGGCTGGAGACCCAGTACTTC
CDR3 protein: CASSSPGGGLETQYF

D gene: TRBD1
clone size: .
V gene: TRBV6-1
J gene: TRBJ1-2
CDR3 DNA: TGTGCCAGCAGTAGACAGGGATGTGGCTACACCTTC
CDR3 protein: CASSRQGCGYTF

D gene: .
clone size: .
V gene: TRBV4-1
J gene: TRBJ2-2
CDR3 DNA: TGCGCCAGCAGCCAAGTTATTGGGACATTAAAGAACACCGGGGAGCTGTTTTTT
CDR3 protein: CASSQVIGTLKNTGELFF

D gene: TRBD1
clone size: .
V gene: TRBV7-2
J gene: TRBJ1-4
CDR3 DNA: TGTGCCAGCAGCTCGCAGGGGGGTGGTGATGAAAAACTGTTTTTT
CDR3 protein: CASSSQGGGDEKLFF

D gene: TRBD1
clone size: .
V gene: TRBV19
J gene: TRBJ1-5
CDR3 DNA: TGTGCCAGTAGCTCGGGGACAGGGGGCGGGTATAGCAATCAGCCCCAGCATTTT
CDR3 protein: CASSSGTGGGYSNQPQHF

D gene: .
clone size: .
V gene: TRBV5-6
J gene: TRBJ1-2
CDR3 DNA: TGTGCCAGCAGCTTGGCCCCGGGACTTTACTATGGCTACACCTTC
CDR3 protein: CASSLAPGLYYGYTF

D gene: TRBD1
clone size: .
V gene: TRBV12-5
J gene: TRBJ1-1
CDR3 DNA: TGTGCTAGTGGTTTTTTCGACAGGGGGCTGGCGAACACTGAAGCTTTCTTT
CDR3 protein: CASGFFDRGLANTEAFF

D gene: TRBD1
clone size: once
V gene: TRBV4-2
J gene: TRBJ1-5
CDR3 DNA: TGTGCCAGCAGCCAAGATACAGGGGAAGGCAATCAGCCCCAGCATTTT
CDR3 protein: CASSQDTGEGNQPQHF

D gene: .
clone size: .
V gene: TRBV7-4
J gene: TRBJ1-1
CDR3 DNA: TGTGCCAGCAAGGCTTTTGGAGTACGCACTGAAGCTTTCTTT
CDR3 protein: CASKAFGVRTEAFF

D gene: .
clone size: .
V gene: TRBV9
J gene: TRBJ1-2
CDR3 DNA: TGTGCCAGCAGCCCAACGGGACACGCTCTCCCCGAGGGCTACACCTTC
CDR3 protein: CASSPTGHALPEGYTF

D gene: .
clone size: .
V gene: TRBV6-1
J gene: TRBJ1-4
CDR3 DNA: TGTGCCAGCAAGCACAGGGAGACAACTAATGAAAAACTGTTTTTT
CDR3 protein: CASKHRETTNEKLFF

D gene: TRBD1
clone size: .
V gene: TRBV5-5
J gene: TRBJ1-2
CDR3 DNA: TGTGCCAGCAGCTCCCGGGACAGGGGAGACGATGGCTACACCTTC
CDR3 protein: CASSSRDRGDDGYTF

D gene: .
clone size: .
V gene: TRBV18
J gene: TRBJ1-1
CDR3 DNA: TGTGCCAGCTCACCCCAGGGAAAGAACACTGAAGCTTTCTTT
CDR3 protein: CASSPQGKNTEAFF

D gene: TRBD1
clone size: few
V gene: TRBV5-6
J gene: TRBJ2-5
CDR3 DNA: TGTGCCAGCAGCTTGGCCAGGTATTCAGGGGGAGAGACCCAGTACTTC
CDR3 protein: CASSLARYSGGETQYF

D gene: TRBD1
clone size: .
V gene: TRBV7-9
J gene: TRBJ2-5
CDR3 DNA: TGTGCCAGCAGCTTAGCGTCTGTAGCGGGACAGGGGATCCAAGAGACCCAGTACTTC
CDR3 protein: CASSLASVAGQGIQETQYF

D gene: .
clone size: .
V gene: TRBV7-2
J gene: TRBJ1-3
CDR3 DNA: TGTGCCAGCAGCTCCACTACCTTTTGGGGAAACACCATATATTTT
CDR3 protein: CASSSTTFWGNTIYF

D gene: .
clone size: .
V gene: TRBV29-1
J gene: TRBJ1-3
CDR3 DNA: TGCAGCGTCGGAGGGTACATCGGGGACACCATATATTTT
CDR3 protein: CSVGGYIGDTIYF

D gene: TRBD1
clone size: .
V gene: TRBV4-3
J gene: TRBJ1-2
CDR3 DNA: TGCGCCAGCAGCCCCGACAGGGAAAGCTATGGCTACACCTTC
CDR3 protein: CASSPDRESYGYTF

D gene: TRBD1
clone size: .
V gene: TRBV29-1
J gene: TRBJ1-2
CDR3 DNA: TGCAGCGTTGGGGACAGGAAAGATGGCTACACCTTC
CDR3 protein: CSVGDRKDGYTF

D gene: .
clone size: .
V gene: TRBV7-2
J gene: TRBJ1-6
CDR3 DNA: TGTGCCAGCAGCTTAGTGAGGTCAGATTCACCCCTCCACTTT
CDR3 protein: CASSLVRSDSPLHF

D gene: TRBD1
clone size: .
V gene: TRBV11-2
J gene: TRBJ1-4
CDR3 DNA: TGTGCCAGCAGCTTGACTGCAAGACAGGGGTGTTGGTTCGATGAAAAACTGTTTTTT
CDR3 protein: CASSLTARQGCWFDEKLFF

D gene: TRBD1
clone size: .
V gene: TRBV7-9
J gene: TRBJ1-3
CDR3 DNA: TGTGCCAGCAGCTTACCCTGGACAGGGGGCCTCCCTGCCGGAAACACCATATATTTT
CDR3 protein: CASSLPWTGGLPAGNTIYF

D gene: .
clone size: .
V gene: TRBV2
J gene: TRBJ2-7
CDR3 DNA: TGTGCCAGCTCCAAATCCCCCTCCTACGAGCAGTACTTC
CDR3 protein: CASSKSPSYEQYF

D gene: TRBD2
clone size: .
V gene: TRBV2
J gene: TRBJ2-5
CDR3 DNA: TGTGCCAGCAGCACCTTAGGGCTAGCGGCCCGCGAAACCCAGTACTTC
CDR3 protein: CASSTLGLAARETQYF

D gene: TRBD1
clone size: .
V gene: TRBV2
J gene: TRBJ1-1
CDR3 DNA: TGTGCCAGCACCGGGACAGGGGGCCTTGCTGAAGCTTTCTTT
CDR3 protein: CASTGTGGLAEAFF

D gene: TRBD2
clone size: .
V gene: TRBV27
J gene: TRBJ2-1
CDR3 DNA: TGTGCCAGCAGTTTATCCCGGACTAGCGGGGGGGCAGGGAATGAGCAGTTCTTC
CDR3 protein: CASSLSRTSGGAGNEQFF

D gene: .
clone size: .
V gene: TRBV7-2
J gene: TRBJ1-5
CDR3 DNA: TGTGCCAGCAGCTTCACAAGGGGCGATCAGCCCCAGCATTTT
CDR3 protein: CASSFTRGDQPQHF

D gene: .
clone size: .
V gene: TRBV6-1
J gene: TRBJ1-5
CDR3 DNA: TGTGCCAGCAGTGAACAGAGGTCAATCCAGCCCCAGCATTTT
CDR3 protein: CASSEQRSIQPQHF

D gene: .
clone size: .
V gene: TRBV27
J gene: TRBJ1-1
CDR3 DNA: TGTGCCAGCAGTGGGGGCCTTTCCGAAGCTTTCTTT
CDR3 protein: CASSGGLSEAFF

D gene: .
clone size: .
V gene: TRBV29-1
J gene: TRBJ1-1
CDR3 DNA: TGCAGCGTTGGAGGGGGTCGCGAGCGAATGAACACTGAAGCTTTCTTT
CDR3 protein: CSVGGGRERMNTEAFF

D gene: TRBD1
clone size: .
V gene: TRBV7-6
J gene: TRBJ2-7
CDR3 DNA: TGTGCCAGCAGCTTGGGGACAGGGGTCGGCTCCTACGAGCAGTACTTC
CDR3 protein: CASSLGTGVGSYEQYF

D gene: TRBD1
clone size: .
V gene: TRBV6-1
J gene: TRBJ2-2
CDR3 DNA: TGTGCCAGCAGTGGTCGACAGGGGGCCGGGGAGCTGTTTTTT
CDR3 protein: CASSGRQGAGELFF

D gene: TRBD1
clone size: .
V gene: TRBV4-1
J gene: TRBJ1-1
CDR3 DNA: TGCGCCAGCAGCCAAGAAGGGGTCAGGGGGCGGCAAACTGAAGCTTTCTTT
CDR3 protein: CASSQEGVRGRQTEAFF

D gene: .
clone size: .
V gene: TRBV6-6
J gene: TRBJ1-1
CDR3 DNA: TGTGCCAGCTTTTCCGGTTTATGGAACACTGAAGCTTTCTTT
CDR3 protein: CASFSGLWNTEAFF

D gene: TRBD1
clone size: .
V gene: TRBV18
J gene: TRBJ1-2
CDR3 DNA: TGTGCCAGCTCACCAACTGGGACAGGGGGCAGGATCTATGGCTACACCTTC
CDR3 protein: CASSPTGTGGRIYGYTF

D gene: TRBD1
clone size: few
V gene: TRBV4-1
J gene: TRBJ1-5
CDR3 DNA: TGCGCCAGCAGCCATTCACCGGGACAGAGTGGATATAGCAATCAGCCCCAGCATTTT
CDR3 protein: CASSHSPGQSGYSNQPQHF

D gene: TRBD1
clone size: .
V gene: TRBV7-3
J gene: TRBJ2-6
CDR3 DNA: TGTGCCAGCAGCTTACGGGGTCTACCGGACAGGGTGTTGTCTGGGGCCAACGTCCTGACTTTC
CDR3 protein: CASSLRGLPDRVLSGANVLTF

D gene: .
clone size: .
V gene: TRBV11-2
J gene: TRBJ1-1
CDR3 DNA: TGTGCCAGCAGCTTAACAGGGAGGAACACTGAAGCTTTCTTT
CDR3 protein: CASSLTGRNTEAFF

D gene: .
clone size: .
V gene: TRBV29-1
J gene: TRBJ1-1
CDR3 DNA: TGCAGCGCCCAAAGCAGGGTGGGGACTGAAGCTTTCTTT
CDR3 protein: CSAQSRVGTEAFF

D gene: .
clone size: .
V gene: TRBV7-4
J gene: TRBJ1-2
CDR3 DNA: TGTGCCAGCAGCTTAGATTGGCAGGGGAATGGCTACACCTTC
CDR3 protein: CASSLDWQGNGYTF

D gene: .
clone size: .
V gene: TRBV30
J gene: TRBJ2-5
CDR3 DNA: TGTGCCTGGAGCCTTGGGGAGCGAGAGACCCAGTACTTC
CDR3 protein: CAWSLGERETQYF

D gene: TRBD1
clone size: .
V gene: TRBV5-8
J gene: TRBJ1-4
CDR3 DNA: TGTGCCAGCAGCGGACAGGGCTCTAATGAAAAACTGTTTTTT
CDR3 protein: CASSGQGSNEKLFF

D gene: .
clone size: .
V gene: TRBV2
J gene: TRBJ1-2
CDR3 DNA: TGTGCCAGCAGGCAGTCCCCATCAAACTATGGCTACACCTTC
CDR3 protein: CASRQSPSNYGYTF

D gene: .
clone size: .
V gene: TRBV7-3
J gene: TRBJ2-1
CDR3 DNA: TGTGCCAGCAGCAGGCGTGGGGAAGGAGGTGAGCAGTTCTTC
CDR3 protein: CASSRRGEGGEQFF

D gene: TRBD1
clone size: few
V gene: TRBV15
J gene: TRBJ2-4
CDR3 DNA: TGTGCCACCAGCAGACAGACAGGGGCCAAAAACATTCAGTACTTC
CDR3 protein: CATSRQTGAKNIQYF

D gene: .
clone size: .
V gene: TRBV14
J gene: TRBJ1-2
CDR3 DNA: TGTGCCAGCAGCCGAACCCGGCCTCCCCACTATAGCTACACCTTC
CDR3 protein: CASSRTRPPHYSYTF